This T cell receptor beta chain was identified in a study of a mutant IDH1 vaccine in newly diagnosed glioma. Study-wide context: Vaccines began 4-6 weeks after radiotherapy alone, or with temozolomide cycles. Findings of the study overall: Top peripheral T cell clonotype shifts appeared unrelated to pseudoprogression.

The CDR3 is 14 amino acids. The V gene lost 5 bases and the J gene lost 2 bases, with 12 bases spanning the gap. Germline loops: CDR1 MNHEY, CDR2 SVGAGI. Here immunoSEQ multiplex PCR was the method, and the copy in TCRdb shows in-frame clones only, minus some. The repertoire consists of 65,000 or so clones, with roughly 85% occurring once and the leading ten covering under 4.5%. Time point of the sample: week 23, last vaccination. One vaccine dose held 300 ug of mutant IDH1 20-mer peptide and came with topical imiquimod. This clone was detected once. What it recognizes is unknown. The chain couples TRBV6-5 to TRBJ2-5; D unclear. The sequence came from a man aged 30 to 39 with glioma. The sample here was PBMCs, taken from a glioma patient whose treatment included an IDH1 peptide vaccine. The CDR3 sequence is CASSPLATQETQYF. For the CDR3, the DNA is TGTGCCAGCAGTCCCCTGGCGACTCAAGAGACCCAGTACTTC.